A selection of T cell receptor beta chains follows, all from one sample in a study of blood T cell repertoires in COVID-19. Assay used: immunoSEQ multiplex PCR; TCRdb lists only in-frame clones, some missing. The table records approximately 220,000 clones, roughly 88% of them present only once. Sample: PBMCs or T cells enriched from blood (not recorded which). The receptor set was obtained from a woman in her forties with acute COVID-19. The CDR3 runs from the conserved cysteine through the conserved F or W. The D gene is left open where the match is weak. Size is stated for part of the rows, as once, few or many counts, or as a class when the clone is expanded.

J gene,D gene,clone size,V gene,CDR3 protein,CDR3 DNA
TRBJ1-3,NA,NA,TRBV6-5,CASSTGSGNTIYF,TGTGCCAGCAGTACAGGGTCAGGAAACACCATATATTTT
TRBJ1-1,TRBD1,NA,TRBV19,CASSIDWDRNTEAFF,TGTGCCAGTAGTATAGATTGGGACAGGAACACTGAAGCTTTCTTT
TRBJ2-7,TRBD2,once,TRBV7-2,CASSPPGGASTYEQYF,TGTGCCAGCAGCCCACCGGGGGGGGCCTCAACCTACGAGCAGTACTTC
TRBJ2-3,TRBD1,NA,TRBV11-1,CASSYEQQATGDTQYF,TGTGCCAGCAGCTACGAGCAACAGGCGACAGGGGATACGCAGTATTTT
TRBJ1-6,NA,NA,TRBV5-4,CASSTVRDNSPLHF,TGTGCCAGCAGTACTGTTCGAGATAATTCACCCCTCCACTTT
TRBJ1-1,NA,NA,TRBV10-3,CAISEAMGRGTEAFF,TGTGCCATCAGTGAGGCGATGGGGAGGGGCACTGAAGCTTTCTTT
TRBJ1-2,TRBD1,NA,TRBV3-1/TRBV3-2,CASSRTGAAPNYGYTF,TGTGCCAGCAGCAGGACAGGAGCTGCTCCTAACTATGGCTACACCTTC
TRBJ2-7,NA,NA,TRBV6-1,CASSEGRTVRAYEQYF,TGTGCCAGCAGTGAAGGTAGGACAGTCCGAGCCTACGAGCAGTACTTC
TRBJ1-1,NA,NA,TRBV6-2/TRBV6-3,CASSFLGASNTEAFF,TGTGCCAGCAGTTTTTTAGGGGCCTCCAACACTGAAGCTTTCTTT
TRBJ2-3,NA,NA,TRBV7-9,CASSPVGSTDTQYF,TGTGCCAGCAGCCCGGTCGGGAGCACAGATACGCAGTATTTT
TRBJ1-2,TRBD1,NA,TRBV28,CATGQALLNGYTF,TGTGCCACAGGACAGGCCCTACTAAATGGCTACACCTTC
TRBJ1-1,TRBD1,NA,TRBV19,CASSPQGASRTEAFF,TGTGCCAGTAGTCCGCAGGGGGCCTCGAGGACTGAAGCTTTCTTT
TRBJ1-2,NA,NA,TRBV5-1,CASRPIRGGYTF,TGCGCCAGCAGACCGATCCGGGGAGGCTACACCTTC
TRBJ1-2,TRBD1,NA,TRBV7-9,CASSRLTGTGTYGYTF,TGTGCCAGCAGCCGCCTGACCGGGACAGGGACCTATGGCTACACCTTC
TRBJ2-7,TRBD1,NA,TRBV2,CASSEGRGTAFSYEQYF,TGTGCCAGCAGTGAAGGTCGAGGGACAGCATTCTCCTACGAGCAGTACTTC
TRBJ1-1,NA,NA,TRBV10-2,CASSEVHGMNTEAFF,TGCGCCAGCAGTGAGGTACACGGGATGAACACTGAAGCTTTCTTT
TRBJ1-4,NA,few,TRBV19,CASSMSGKGEKLFF,TGTGCCAGTAGTATGTCGGGGAAGGGTGAAAAACTGTTTTTT
TRBJ1-2,TRBD1,NA,TRBV6-4,CASSPGTGYGYTF,TGTGCCAGCAGTCCGGGGACAGGCTATGGCTACACCTTC
TRBJ1-1,NA,few,TRBV6-2/TRBV6-3,CASSYSTVLGAFF,TGTGCCAGCAGTTACTCGACAGTCTTGGGAGCTTTCTTT
TRBJ1-4,TRBD1,NA,TRBV28,CASSRPGTGLNEKLFF,TGTGCCAGCAGCCGACCCGGGACAGGCCTTAATGAAAAACTGTTTTTT
TRBJ1-2,TRBD1,few,TRBV4-3,CASSQRQGADGYTF,TGCGCCAGCAGCCAACGACAGGGGGCGGATGGCTACACCTTC
TRBJ1-5,NA,NA,TRBV2,CASSSDSNSNQPQHF,TGTGCCAGCAGTAGCGACAGCAATAGCAATCAGCCCCAGCATTTT
TRBJ1-3,TRBD1,NA,TRBV24-1,CATSGTGDRNTIYF,TGTGCCACCAGTGGAACAGGGGACCGAAACACCATATATTTT
TRBJ1-1,NA,once,TRBV4-1,CASSHVSFDRTAFF,TGCGCCAGCAGCCATGTATCTTTTGACAGGACCGCTTTCTTT
TRBJ2-5,NA,NA,TRBV19,CASTMRGGLETQYF,TGTGCCAGTACCATGAGGGGGGGACTCGAGACCCAGTACTTC
TRBJ1-2,NA,once,TRBV4-1,CASSQDTAGESNTF,TGCGCCAGCAGCCAAGATACTGCAGGGGAGTCCAACACCTTC
TRBJ1-3,NA,NA,TRBV5-6,CASSLGAARSGNTIYF,TGTGCCAGCAGCTTGGGAGCTGCCCGCTCTGGAAACACCATATATTTT
TRBJ2-2,NA,few,TRBV5-6,CASSWDEAPGVELFF,TGTGCCAGCAGCTGGGATGAGGCCCCCGGGGTGGAGCTGTTTTTT
TRBJ1-2,NA,NA,TRBV27,CASSLRVWDGYTF,TGTGCCAGCAGTCTCAGGGTGTGGGATGGCTACACCTTC
TRBJ1-5,NA,NA,TRBV7-2,CASSSGVNSQPQHF,TGTGCCAGCAGTTCGGGGGTTAACAGTCAGCCCCAGCATTTT
TRBJ1-2,TRBD1,NA,TRBV5-1,CASSLSEDRLDYGYTF,TGCGCCAGCAGCTTGTCCGAGGACAGGCTTGACTATGGCTACACCTTC
TRBJ1-1,NA,NA,TRBV14,CASRQCPVGRGCTEAFF,TGTGCCAGCAGGCAGTGCCCGGTCGGGCGGGGTTGCACTGAAGCTTTCTTT
TRBJ1-2,TRBD1,NA,TRBV19,CASSPGQGTYGYTF,TGTGCCAGCTCCCCGGGACAGGGTACCTATGGCTACACCTTC
TRBJ2-3,NA,NA,TRBV6-1,CASSERVLAPDTQYF,TGTGCCAGCAGTGAACGAGTTCTAGCCCCAGATACGCAGTATTTT
TRBJ2-2,NA,NA,TRBV10-3,CAITEEVTGELFF,TGTGCCATCACAGAAGAGGTCACCGGGGAGCTGTTTTTT
TRBJ1-3,TRBD1,once,TRBV12-5,CASGLVVGTAGNTIYF,TGTGCTAGTGGTTTGGTGGTTGGGACAGCTGGAAACACCATATATTTT
TRBJ2-5,TRBD2,NA,TRBV2,CASSETSGGVETQYF,TGTGCCAGCAGTGAAACTAGCGGGGGGGTGGAGACCCAGTACTTC
TRBJ1-1,NA,NA,TRBV5-4,CASSPLGQKNTEAFF,TGTGCCAGCAGCCCCCTCGGACAGAAGAACACTGAAGCTTTCTTT
TRBJ2-3,TRBD2,NA,TRBV20-1,CSAQASGGVYF,TGCAGTGCCCAAGCGAGCGGGGGGGTGTATTTT
TRBJ1-2,NA,NA,TRBV7-9,CASSFLRTPAGFYGYTF,TGTGCCAGCAGCTTTCTTAGGACTCCAGCCGGCTTTTATGGCTACACCTTC